This TCR beta chain was identified in a study of T cells after yellow fever vaccination. Broader study findings: Though weaker, the secondary response peaked faster, on day 5 versus 15. The study re-detected most primary-vaccination clones after the booster (about 96% CD4, almost 90% CD8).

Germline loops: CDR1 SGHTA, CDR2 FQGTGA. V dropped 5 bases and J dropped 0 bases, with 10 bases sitting between them. CDR3 length equals 15 residues. Details on this clonotype: Its antigen remains unknown.

TCRdb itself ran the 5' RACE reads through MiXCR, one entry per CDR3 protein. Here the sample spans about 350,000 distinct CDR3 sequences, approximately 10% being singletons. This specimen consisted of PBMCs, obtained on the day of the first yellow fever vaccination. The TCR sequence derives from a man between 18 and 35 years old who received the YFV17D yellow fever vaccine. V and J are TRBV7-3 and TRBJ2-2; D not resolved. The CDR3 reads CASSARGPNTGELFF. The CDR3 region has the DNA TGTGCCAGCAGCGCACGAGGACCGAACACCGGGGAGCTGTTTTTT.